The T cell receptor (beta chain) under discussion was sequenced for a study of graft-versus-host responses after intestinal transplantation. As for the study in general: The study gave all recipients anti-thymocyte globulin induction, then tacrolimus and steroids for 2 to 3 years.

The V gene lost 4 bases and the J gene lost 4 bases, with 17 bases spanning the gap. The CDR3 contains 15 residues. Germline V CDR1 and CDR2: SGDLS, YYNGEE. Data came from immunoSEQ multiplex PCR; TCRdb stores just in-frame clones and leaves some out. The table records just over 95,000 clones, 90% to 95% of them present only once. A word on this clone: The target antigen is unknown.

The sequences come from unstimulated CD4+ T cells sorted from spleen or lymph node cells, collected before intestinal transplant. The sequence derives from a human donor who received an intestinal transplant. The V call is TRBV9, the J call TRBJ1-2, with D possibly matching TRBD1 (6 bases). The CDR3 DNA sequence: TGTGCCAGCAGCACACCCTCGGGACAAGCCTATGGCTACACCTTC. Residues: CASSTPSGQAYGYTF.